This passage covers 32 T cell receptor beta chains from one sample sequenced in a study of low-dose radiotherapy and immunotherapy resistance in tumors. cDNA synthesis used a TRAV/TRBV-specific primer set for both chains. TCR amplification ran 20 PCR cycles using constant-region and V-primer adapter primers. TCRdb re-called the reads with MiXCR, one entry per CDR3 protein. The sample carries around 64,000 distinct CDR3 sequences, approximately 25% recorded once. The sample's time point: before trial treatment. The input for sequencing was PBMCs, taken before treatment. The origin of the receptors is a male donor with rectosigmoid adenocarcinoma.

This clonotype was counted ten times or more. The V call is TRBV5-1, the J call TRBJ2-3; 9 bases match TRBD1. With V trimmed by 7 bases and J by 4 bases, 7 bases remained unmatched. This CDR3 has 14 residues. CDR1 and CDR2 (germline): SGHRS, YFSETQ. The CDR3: CASRPGQGADTQYF. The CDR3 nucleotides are TGCGCCAGCCGGCCGGGACAGGGAGCAGATACGCAGTATTTT.

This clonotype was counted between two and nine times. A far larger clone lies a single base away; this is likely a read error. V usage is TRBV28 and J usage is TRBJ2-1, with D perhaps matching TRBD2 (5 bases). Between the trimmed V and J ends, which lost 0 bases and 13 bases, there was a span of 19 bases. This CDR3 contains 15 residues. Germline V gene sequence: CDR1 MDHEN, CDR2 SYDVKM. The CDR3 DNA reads TGTGCCAGCAGTTTATGGATGGCGGGCCAAGAGACCCAGTTCTTC. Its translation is CASSLWMAGQETQFF.

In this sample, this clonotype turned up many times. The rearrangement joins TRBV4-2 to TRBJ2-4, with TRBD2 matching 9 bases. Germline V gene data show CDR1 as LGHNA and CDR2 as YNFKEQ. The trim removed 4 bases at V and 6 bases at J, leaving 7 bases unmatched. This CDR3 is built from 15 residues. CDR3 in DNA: TGTGCCAGCAGCCCCCCTTCGCGGGAGGGAAACATTCAGTACTTC. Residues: CASSPPSREGNIQYF.

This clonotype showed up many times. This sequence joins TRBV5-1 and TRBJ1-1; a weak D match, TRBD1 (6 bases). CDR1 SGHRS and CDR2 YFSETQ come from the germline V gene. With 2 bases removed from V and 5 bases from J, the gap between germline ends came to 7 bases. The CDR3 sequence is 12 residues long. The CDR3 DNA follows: TGCGCCAGCAGCTTCGACAGGACTGAAGCTTTCTTT. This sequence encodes CASSFDRTEAFF.

CDR3 coding DNA: TGTGCCAGCAGCCCTATAAGGACTAGCGGGAGAGCTTTCTCAGAGAATGAGCAGTTCTTC. Translating it yields CASSPIRTSGRAFSENEQFF. This chain connects TRBV6-2 or TRBV6-3 to TRBJ2-1, with 13 bases aligning to TRBD2. There are 20 residues in the CDR3. Per the germline V gene, CDR1 is MNHEY and CDR2 is SVGEGT. After removal of 6 bases from V and 7 bases from J, the junction contained 21 bases not matched to a gene.

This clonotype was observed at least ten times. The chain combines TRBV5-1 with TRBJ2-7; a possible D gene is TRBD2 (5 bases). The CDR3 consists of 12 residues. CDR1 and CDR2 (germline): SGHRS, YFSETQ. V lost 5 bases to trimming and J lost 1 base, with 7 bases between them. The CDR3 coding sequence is TGCGCCAGCAGGGACTCTTCCTACGAGCAGTACTTC. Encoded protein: CASRDSSYEQYF.

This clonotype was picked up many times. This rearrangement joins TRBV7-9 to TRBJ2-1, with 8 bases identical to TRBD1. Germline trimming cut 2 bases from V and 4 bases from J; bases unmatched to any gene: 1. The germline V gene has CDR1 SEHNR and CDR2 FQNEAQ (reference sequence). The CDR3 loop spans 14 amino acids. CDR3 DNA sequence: TGTGCCAGCAGCTTATGGGACAGGTACAATGAGCAGTTCTTC. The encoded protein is CASSLWDRYNEQFF.

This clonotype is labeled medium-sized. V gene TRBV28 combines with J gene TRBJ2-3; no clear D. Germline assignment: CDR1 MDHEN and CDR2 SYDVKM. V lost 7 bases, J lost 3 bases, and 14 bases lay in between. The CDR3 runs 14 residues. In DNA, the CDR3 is TGTGCCAGCAAGGAAGACGGGTGGACAGATACGCAGTATTTT. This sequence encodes CASKEDGWTDTQYF. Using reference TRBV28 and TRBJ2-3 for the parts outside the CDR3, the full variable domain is DVKVTQSSRYLVKRTGEKVFLECVQDMDHENMFWYRQDPGLGLRLIYFSYDVKMKEKGDIPEGYSVSREKKERFSLILESASTNQTSMYLCASKEDGWTDTQYFGPGTRLTVL.

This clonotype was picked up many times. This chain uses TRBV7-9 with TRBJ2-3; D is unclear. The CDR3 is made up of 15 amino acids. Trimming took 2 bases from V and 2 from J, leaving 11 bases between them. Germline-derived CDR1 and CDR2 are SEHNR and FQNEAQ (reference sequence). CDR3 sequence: CASSLSVWDTDTQYF. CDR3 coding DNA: TGTGCCAGCAGCTTATCCGTTTGGGACACAGATACGCAGTATTTT.

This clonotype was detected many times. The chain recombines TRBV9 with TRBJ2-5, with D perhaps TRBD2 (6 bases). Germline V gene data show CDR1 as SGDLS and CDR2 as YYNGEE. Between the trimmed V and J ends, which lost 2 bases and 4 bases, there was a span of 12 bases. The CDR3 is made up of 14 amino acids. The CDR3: CASSVLDGGETQYF. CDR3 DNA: TGTGCCAGCAGCGTCCTAGACGGGGGAGAGACCCAGTACTTC.

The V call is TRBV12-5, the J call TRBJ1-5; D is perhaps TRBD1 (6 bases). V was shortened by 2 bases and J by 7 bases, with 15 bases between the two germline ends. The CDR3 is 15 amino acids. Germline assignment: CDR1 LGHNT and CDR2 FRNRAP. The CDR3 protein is CASGLLAGAGQPQHF. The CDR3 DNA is TGTGCTAGTGGTTTGCTGGCGGGGGCAGGGCAGCCCCAGCATTTT.

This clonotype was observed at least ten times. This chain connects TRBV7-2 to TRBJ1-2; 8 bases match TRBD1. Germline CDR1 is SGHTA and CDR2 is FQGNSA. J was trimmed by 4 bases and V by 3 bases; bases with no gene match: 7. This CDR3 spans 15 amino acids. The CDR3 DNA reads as TGTGCCAGCAGCTTGGGCATAACAGGGGGCTATGGCTACACCTTC. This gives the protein CASSLGITGGYGYTF.

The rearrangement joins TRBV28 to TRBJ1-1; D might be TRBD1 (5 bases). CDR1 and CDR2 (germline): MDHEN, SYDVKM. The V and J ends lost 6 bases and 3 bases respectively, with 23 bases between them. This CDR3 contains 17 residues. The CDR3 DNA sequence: TGTGCCAGCAGGGGAGACAGTCGAATTAAAGAAGACACTGAAGCTTTCTTT. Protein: CASRGDSRIKEDTEAFF.

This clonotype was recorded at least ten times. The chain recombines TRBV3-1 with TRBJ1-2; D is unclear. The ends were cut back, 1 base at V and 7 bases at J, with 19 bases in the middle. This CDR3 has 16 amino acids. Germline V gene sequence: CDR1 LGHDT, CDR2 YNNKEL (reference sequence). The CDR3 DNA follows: TGTGCCAGCAGCCAAGGGAGCACTTTAACATACGGTGGCTACACCTTC. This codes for CASSQGSTLTYGGYTF. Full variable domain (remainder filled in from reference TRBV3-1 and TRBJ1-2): DTAVSQTPKYLVTQMGNDKSIKCEQNLGHDTMYWYKQDSKKFLKIMFSYNNKELIINETVPNRFSPKSPDKAHLNLHINSLELGDSAVYFCASSQGSTLTYGGYTFGSGTRLTVV.

In DNA form, the CDR3 reads TGTGCCAGCAGCCCGAACCGGGGAAACACTGAAGCTTTCTTT. Translation gives CASSPNRGNTEAFF. This chain joins TRBV6-6 and TRBJ1-1; D not resolved. V was shortened by 6 bases and J by 2 bases, with 13 bases between the two germline ends. The CDR3 loop spans 14 amino acids. Germline V lookup: CDR1 MNHNY, CDR2 SVGAGI (reference sequence).

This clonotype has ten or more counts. The CDR3 DNA reads as TGTGCCAGCAGCTTAACGGTGCGCGAGCAGTACTTC. This encodes CASSLTVREQYF. J is TRBJ2-7 and V is TRBV7-2; D gene unclear. The CDR3 consists of 12 residues. Germline V lookup: CDR1 SGHTA, CDR2 FQGNSA. V lost 2 bases to trimming and J lost 6 bases, with 8 bases between them.

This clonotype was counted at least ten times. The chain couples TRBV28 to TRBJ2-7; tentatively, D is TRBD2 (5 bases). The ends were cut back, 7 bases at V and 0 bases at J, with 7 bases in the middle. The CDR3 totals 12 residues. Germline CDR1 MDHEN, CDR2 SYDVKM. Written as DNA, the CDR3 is TGTGCCAGCAATGGAGGCTCCTACGAGCAGTACTTC. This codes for CASNGGSYEQYF.

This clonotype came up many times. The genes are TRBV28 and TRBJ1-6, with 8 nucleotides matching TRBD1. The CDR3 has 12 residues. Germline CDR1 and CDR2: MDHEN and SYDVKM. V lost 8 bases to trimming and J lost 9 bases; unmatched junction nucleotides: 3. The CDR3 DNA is TGTGCCAGCCGACAGGGGCGTTCACCCCTCCACTTT. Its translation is CASRQGRSPLHF. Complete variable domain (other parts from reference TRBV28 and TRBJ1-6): DVKVTQSSRYLVKRTGEKVFLECVQDMDHENMFWYRQDPGLGLRLIYFSYDVKMKEKGDIPEGYSVSREKKERFSLILESASTNQTSMYLCASRQGRSPLHFGNGTRLTVT.

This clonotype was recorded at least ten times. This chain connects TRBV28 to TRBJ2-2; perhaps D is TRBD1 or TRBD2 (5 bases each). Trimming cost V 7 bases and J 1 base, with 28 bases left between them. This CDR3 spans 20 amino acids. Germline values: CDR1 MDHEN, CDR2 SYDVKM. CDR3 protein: CASTEPLSSYRGENTGELFF. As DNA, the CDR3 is TGTGCCAGCACCGAGCCCCTTTCCAGCTACCGGGGCGAGAACACCGGGGAGCTGTTTTTT.

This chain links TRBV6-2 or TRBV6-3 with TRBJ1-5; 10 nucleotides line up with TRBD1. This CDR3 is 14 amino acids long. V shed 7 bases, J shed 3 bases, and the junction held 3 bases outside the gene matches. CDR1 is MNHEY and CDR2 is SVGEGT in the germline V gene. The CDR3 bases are TGTGCCAGCACCGGGACAGGGGCCAATCAGCCCCAGCATTTT. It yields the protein CASTGTGANQPQHF.

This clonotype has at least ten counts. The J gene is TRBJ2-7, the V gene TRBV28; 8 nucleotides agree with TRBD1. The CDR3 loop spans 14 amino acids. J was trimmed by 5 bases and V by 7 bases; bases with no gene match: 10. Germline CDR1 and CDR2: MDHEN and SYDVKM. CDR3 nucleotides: TGTGCCAGCACCAGGACAGGGTTCCTCCACGAGCAGTACTTC. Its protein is CASTRTGFLHEQYF.

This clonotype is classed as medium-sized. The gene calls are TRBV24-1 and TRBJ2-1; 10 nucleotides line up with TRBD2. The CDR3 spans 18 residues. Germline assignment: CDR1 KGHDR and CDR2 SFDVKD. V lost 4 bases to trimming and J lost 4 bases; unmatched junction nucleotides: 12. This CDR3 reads CATSETLPPAGGYNEQFF. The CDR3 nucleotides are TGTGCCACCAGTGAGACCCTCCCCCCAGCGGGAGGGTACAATGAGCAGTTCTTC.

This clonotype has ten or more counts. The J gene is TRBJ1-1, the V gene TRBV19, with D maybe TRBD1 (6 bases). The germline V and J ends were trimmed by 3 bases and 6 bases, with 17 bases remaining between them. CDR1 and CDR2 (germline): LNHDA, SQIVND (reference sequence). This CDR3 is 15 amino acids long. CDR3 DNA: TGTGCCAGTAGTATCGGATGGCCGGGGGCGGCTGAAGCTTTCTTT. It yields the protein CASSIGWPGAAEAFF. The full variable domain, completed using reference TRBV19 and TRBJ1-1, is DGGITQSPKYLFRKEGQNVTLSCEQNLNHDAMYWYRQDPGQGLRLIYYSQIVNDFQKGDIAEGYSVSREKKESFPLTVTSAQKNPTAFYLCASSIGWPGAAEAFFGQGTRLTVV.

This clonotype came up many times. Written as DNA, the CDR3 is TGCAGTGCCAGCCCACAGGCCGGGCAGTACTTC. It specifies CSASPQAGQYF. This chain joins TRBV20-1 and TRBJ2-7, with a possible D match to TRBD1 (5 bases). The CDR3 loop spans 11 amino acids. The germline V gene has CDR1 DFQATT and CDR2 SNEGSKA (reference sequence). Trimming shortened V by 6 bases and J by 9 bases, and 15 bases separated the two germline ends.

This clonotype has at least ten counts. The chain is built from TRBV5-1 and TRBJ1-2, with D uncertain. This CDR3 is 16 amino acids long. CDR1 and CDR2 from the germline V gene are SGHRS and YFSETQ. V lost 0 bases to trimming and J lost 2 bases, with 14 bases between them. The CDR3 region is CASSLGLRISNYGYTF. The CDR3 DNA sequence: TGCGCCAGCAGCTTGGGGCTCCGAATTTCAAACTATGGCTACACCTTC.

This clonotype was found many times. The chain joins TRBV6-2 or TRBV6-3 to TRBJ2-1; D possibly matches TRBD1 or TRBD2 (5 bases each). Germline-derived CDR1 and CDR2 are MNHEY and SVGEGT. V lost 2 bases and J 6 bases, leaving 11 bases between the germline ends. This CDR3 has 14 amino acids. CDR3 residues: CASSYGGRGNEQFF. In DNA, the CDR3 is TGTGCCAGCAGTTACGGGGGACGGGGCAATGAGCAGTTCTTC.

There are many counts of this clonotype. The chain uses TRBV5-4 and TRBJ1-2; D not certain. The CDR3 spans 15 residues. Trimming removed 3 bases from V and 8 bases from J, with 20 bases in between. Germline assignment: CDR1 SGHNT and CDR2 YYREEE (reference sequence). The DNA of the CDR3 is TGTGCCAGCAGCTCCCCCGGGGTATATGGAGGAGGCTACACCTTC. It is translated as CASSSPGVYGGGYTF.

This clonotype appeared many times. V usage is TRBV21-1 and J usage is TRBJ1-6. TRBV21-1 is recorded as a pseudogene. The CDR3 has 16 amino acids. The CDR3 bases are TGTGCCAGCAGCCTGCATCGGAGGGGGAGGGATTCACCCCTCCACTTT. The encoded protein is CASSLHRRGRDSPLHF.

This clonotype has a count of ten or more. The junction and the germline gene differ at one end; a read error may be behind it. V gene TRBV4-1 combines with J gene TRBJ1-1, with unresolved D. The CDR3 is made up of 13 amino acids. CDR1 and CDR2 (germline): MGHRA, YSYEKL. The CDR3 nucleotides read TGTGCCAGCAGCTTAGGGCCGAACACTGAAGCTTTCTTT. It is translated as CASSLGPNTEAFF.

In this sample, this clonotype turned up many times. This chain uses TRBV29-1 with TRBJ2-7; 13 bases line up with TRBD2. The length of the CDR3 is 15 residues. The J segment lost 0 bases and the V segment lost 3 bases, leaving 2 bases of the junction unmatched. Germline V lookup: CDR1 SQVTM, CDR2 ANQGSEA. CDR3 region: CSVDGLAGASYEQYF. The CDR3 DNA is TGCAGCGTTGACGGACTAGCGGGAGCCTCCTACGAGCAGTACTTC.

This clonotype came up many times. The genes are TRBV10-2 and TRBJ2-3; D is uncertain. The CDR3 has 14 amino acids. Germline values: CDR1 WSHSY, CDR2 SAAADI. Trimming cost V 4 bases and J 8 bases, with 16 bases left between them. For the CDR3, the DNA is TGCGCCAGCAGTGGGGCCCCCCTGGTCGGTACGCAGTATTTT. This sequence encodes CASSGAPLVGTQYF.

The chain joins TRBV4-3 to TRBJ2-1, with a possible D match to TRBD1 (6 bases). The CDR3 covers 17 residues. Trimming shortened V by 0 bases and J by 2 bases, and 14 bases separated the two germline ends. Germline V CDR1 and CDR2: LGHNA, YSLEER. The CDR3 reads CASSQEQGFGTYNEQFF. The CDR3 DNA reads TGCGCCAGCAGCCAAGAGCAGGGGTTTGGGACCTACAATGAGCAGTTCTTC.